The present TCR beta chain was sequenced within a study of post-analysis software for immune sequencing data. Whole-study context: Relapsing-remitting, secondary progressive and progressive-relapsing forms of multiple sclerosis all featured among disease courses. Study-wide findings and caveats: Under the F measure, samples that were prepared in one batch clustered strongly together. Comparison with controls showed significantly lower normalized Chao1 diversity in multiple sclerosis patients.

This clonotype was recorded a few times. Its target is not known. Carried by the TCR beta cDNA libraries were unique molecular identifiers. Yield was 450,000 to 650,000 cDNA molecules from about 0.94 to 9.7 million T cells. TCRdb ran MiXCR on the PCR reads and lists one entry per CDR3 protein. The data hold 450,000 to 700,000 distinct CDR3 sequences, with 44% observed a single time. Sequenced sample: blood. This clonotype originated in a girl aged 5 to 17 with multiple sclerosis.

The CDR3 sequence is CAISESTGGGYEQYF. Here the CDR3 DNA reads TGTGCCATCAGTGAGTCAACAGGGGGTGGGTACGAGCAGTACTTC. This chain links TRBV10-3 with TRBJ2-7; 8 bases line up with TRBD1. Trimming at V came to 0 bases and at J to 4 bases, leaving 5 bases not matched to a gene. CDR1 is ENHRY and CDR2 is SYGVKD in the germline V gene. This CDR3 region has 15 residues.